This record looks at one T cell receptor (beta chain) sequence and its context. The record originates from a study of CD8 T cells in Susac syndrome. Background on the study: Sequencing included Susac syndrome patients, six of them with active disease and roughly eight in remission.

RNA amounts of roughly 0.45 to 1 ug underwent reverse transcription with random hexamers. TCRdb recomputed calls from the immunoSEQ multiplex PCR reads with MiXCR, one row per CDR3 protein. The data show roughly 220,000 distinct CDR3 sequences, about 95% seen once. CDR1 is SGHRS and CDR2 is YFSETQ in the germline V gene. V shed 4 bases, J shed 5 bases, and the junction held 4 bases outside the gene matches. This CDR3 comprises 14 residues. The gene calls are TRBV5-1 and TRBJ1-4, with 8 bases fitting TRBD1. This sequence originates from a human donor with Susac syndrome. What was sequenced was CD4+ T cells from PBMCs. Here the CDR3 DNA reads TGCGCCAGCAGCAGGACAGGGACGAATGAAAAACTGTTTTTT. It codes for CASSRTGTNEKLFF. Using reference TRBV5-1 and TRBJ1-4 for the parts outside the CDR3, the full variable domain is KAGVTQTPRYLIKTRGQQVTLSCSPISGHRSVSWYQQTPGQGLQFLFEYFSETQRNKGNFPGRFSGRQFSNSRSEMNVSTLELGDSALYLCASSRTGTNEKLFFGSGTQLSVL.